A single sample gave rise to the 26 T cell receptor beta chains below, sequenced in a study of T-cell memory formation after mild COVID-19. TCRdb analysed the 5' RACE reads with MiXCR anew, one entry per CDR3 protein. The sample yields about 340,000 distinct CDR3 sequences, under 15% seen once. Sequenced input: PBMCs or a T cell subset sorted from them (not recorded which). These receptor sequences come from a man aged 18 to 29 who had mild COVID-19 (a few samples of this study predate the infection). Cell type and time point are not known.

This clonotype showed up just a few times. J is TRBJ1-2 and V is TRBV4-3; tentative D call: TRBD1 (6 bases). The V end lost 3 bases, the J end lost 3 bases, and 14 bases lay between the germline ends. The CDR3 length is 15 residues. Germline CDR1 is LGHNA and CDR2 is YSLEER. CDR3 region: CASSHNRVGDYGYTF. DNA for the CDR3: TGCGCCAGCAGCCATAACAGGGTTGGTGACTATGGCTACACCTTC.

This clonotype was detected a few times. The rearrangement uses TRBV5-8 and TRBJ2-5; D is perhaps TRBD1 or TRBD2 (5 bases each). Trimming removed 0 bases at V and 9 bases at J, with 12 bases between. The CDR3 length is 13 residues. CDR1 and CDR2 (germline): SGHTS, YDEGEE. In nucleotides, the CDR3 is TGTGCCAGCAGCTTGGATAACAGGAGGCCCCAGTACTTC. Its protein is CASSLDNRRPQYF.

This clonotype was counted between two and nine times. The V and J genes are TRBV7-9 and TRBJ2-1; TRBD1 agrees at 8 bases. The CDR3 spans 15 residues. V shed 5 bases and J 4 bases; nucleotides not matched to a gene: 7. Germline assignment: CDR1 SEHNR and CDR2 FQNEAQ (reference sequence). DNA of the CDR3: TGTGCCAGCAGCCAGCCGCGGACAGGGTACAATGAGCAGTTCTTC. It is translated as CASSQPRTGYNEQFF.

In this sample, this clonotype turned up many times. The J gene is TRBJ2-3, the V gene TRBV7-2; 7 nucleotides align to TRBD2. The V and J ends lost 1 base and 1 base, in that order; junction bases with no gene match: 5. Germline lookup yields CDR1 SGHTA and CDR2 FQGNSA. The CDR3 consists of 16 residues. CDR3 region: CASSLGALAGTDTQYF. The CDR3 nucleotides read TGTGCCAGCAGCTTAGGAGCGCTAGCGGGCACAGATACGCAGTATTTT.

This clonotype was seen only a few times. The chain carries TRBV18 and TRBJ1-2, with TRBD1 matching over 7 bases. With 6 bases clipped from V and 5 bases from J, the junction kept 9 bases outside the gene matches. Germline-derived CDR1 and CDR2 are KGHSH and LQKENI. This CDR3 contains 14 residues. The CDR3 DNA reads as TGTGCCAGCTCTACAGGGGACGCCGGTTATGGCTACACCTTC. Its translation: CASSTGDAGYGYTF.

This chain joins TRBV5-1 and TRBJ2-7; D assignment may be TRBD1 or TRBD2 (5 bases each). V lost 3 bases to trimming and J lost 0 bases, with 13 bases between them. This CDR3 is 15 amino acids long. The germline CDR1 and CDR2 sequences are SGHRS and YFSETQ. DNA for the CDR3: TGCGCCAGCAGCTCGAGGGGCAGGAGCTCCTACGAGCAGTACTTC. Translating gives CASSSRGRSSYEQYF. The whole variable domain, filled in from reference TRBV5-1 and TRBJ2-7, reads KAGVTQTPRYLIKTRGQQVTLSCSPISGHRSVSWYQQTPGQGLQFLFEYFSETQRNKGNFPGRFSGRQFSNSRSEMNVSTLELGDSALYLCASSSRGRSSYEQYFGPGTRLTVT.

This clonotype has only a few counts. This chain uses TRBV29-1 with TRBJ1-5; 8 nucleotides match TRBD1. CDR1 and CDR2 (germline): SQVTM, ANQGSEA. V gave up 6 bases and J gave up 4 bases; unmatched junction bases: 8. The length of the CDR3 is 14 residues. The CDR3 loop reads CSVSQGGRNQPQHF. CDR3 DNA sequence: TGCAGCGTGTCACAGGGGGGACGAAATCAGCCCCAGCATTTT.

The rearrangement uses TRBV12-3 or TRBV12-4 and TRBJ1-2; D ambiguous. The CDR3 length is 13 residues. The V end was cut by 6 bases, the J end by 3 bases, with 11 bases between. This CDR3 is CASRSRKDYGYTF. CDR3 bases: TGTGCCAGCAGGTCCCGGAAAGACTATGGCTACACCTTC.

This clonotype was found a few times. V gene TRBV7-6 combines with J gene TRBJ2-2, with TRBD1 identical over 8 bases. CDR3 length equals 17 residues. J lost 5 bases, V lost 0 bases, and 8 bases had no gene match. Germline CDR1 is SGHVS and CDR2 is FNYEAQ. CDR3 coding DNA: TGTGCCAGCAGCTTAGCCCGGACAGGGTCGAGTACCGGGGAGCTGTTTTTT. It encodes CASSLARTGSSTGELFF.

The chain uses TRBV12-3 or TRBV12-4 and TRBJ2-2; 8 nucleotides line up with TRBD1. The V gene end was trimmed by 5 bases and the J gene end by 0 bases; junction bases not matched to a gene: 5. This CDR3 has 16 amino acids. The CDR3 DNA sequence: TGTGCCAGCAGTGGGACAGGCCTTTCGAACACCGGGGAGCTGTTTTTT. Amino acid sequence: CASSGTGLSNTGELFF.

This clonotype came up a few times. In DNA, the CDR3 is TGTGCCAGCATGACGAGGGCACGCACAGATACGCAGTATTTT. It translates to CASMTRARTDTQYF. The V gene is TRBV28, the J gene TRBJ2-3; perhaps TRBD2 as D (5 bases). CDR1 and CDR2 (germline): MDHEN, SYDVKM. The CDR3 contains 14 residues. The germline V and J ends were trimmed by 7 bases and 1 base, with 12 bases remaining between them.

This clonotype has a handful of counts. The chain links TRBV10-1 to TRBJ2-7; D not certain. Germline CDR1 and CDR2: WNHNN and SYGVQD (reference sequence). The CDR3 has 13 residues. The V end lost 0 bases, the J end lost 3 bases, and 6 bases lay between the germline ends. CDR3 sequence (DNA): TGCGCCAGCAGTGAGTCGAATGGCTACGAGCAGTACTTC. Translating it yields CASSESNGYEQYF.

This clonotype was seen at least ten times. This rearrangement joins TRBV7-8 to TRBJ2-3; the D call may be TRBD1 or TRBD2 (5 bases each). The CDR3 sequence is 14 residues long. The germline V gene has CDR1 SGHVS and CDR2 FQNEAQ. V was shortened by 5 bases and J by 2 bases, with 11 bases between the two germline ends. CDR3 amino acids: CASSPGTFTDTQYF. The CDR3 nucleotides read TGTGCCAGCAGCCCGGGGACCTTCACAGATACGCAGTATTTT.

Comments on this clonotype: This may come from a read error, since a much larger clone is one base off. This chain joins TRBV7-2 and TRBJ2-5; 10 bases are a match to TRBD2. Germline V CDR1 and CDR2: SGHTA, FQGNSA. The CDR3 is 15 residues long. This CDR3 is CDSSATSGVQETQYF. The CDR3 bases are TGTGACAGCAGCGCTACTAGCGGGGTTCAAGAGACCCAGTACTTC. The variable domain in full, completed from reference TRBV7-2 and TRBJ2-5, reads GAGVSQSPSNKVTEKGKDVELRCDPISGHTALYWYRQSLGQGLEFLIYFQGNSAPDKSGLPSDRFSAERTGGSVSTLTIQRTQQEDSAVYLCDSSATSGVQETQYFGPGTRLLVL.

The V call is TRBV7-9, the J call TRBJ1-1; 7 bases match TRBD1. Germline V gene sequence: CDR1 SEHNR, CDR2 FQNEAQ (reference sequence). V lost 3 bases and J lost 1; bases outside the gene matches: 8. The CDR3 is 16 amino acids. Here the CDR3 DNA reads TGTGCCAGCAGCTTCTATTTGGGGACAGAGAACACTGAAGCTTTCTTT. Translating gives CASSFYLGTENTEAFF.

This clonotype has just a few counts. The J gene is TRBJ2-3, the V gene TRBV11-1; 10 bases line up with TRBD2. The trim removed 6 bases at V and 1 base at J, leaving 7 bases unmatched. This CDR3 is built from 16 residues. Germline CDR1 SGHAT, CDR2 FQDESV (reference sequence). In DNA form, the CDR3 reads TGTGCCAGCAGTCGGAGCGGGGGGGATCGCACAGATACGCAGTATTTT. Translating it yields CASSRSGGDRTDTQYF.

V usage is TRBV19 and J usage is TRBJ2-7; 8 bases agree with TRBD1. The ends lost 6 bases at V and 6 bases at J; junction bases unmatched: 7. The CDR3 is 13 amino acids. Germline assignment: CDR1 LNHDA and CDR2 SQIVND (reference sequence). The CDR3 here is CASRARGHLEQYF. The DNA for the CDR3 is TGTGCCAGTAGGGCCAGGGGGCACCTCGAGCAGTACTTC.

This clonotype was observed a few times. DNA of the CDR3: TGTGCCAGCAGCTCCGAAGCGGGGGGATACAATGAGCAGTTCTTC. Its protein product is CASSSEAGGYNEQFF. The gene calls are TRBV7-8 and TRBJ2-1; 9 positions match TRBD2. In germline, CDR1 is SGHVS, CDR2 FQNEAQ. This CDR3 spans 15 amino acids. V dropped 4 bases and J dropped 4; count of bases not matched to a gene: 5.

The V call is TRBV5-1, the J call TRBJ1-2; D perhaps matches TRBD1 (5 bases). Between the trimmed V and J ends, which lost 1 base and 9 bases, there was a span of 16 bases. The CDR3 totals 14 residues. Germline V gives CDR1 SGHRS, CDR2 YFSETQ. In DNA form, the CDR3 reads TGCGCCAGCAGCTTGTCGGACGCAGCAGGGAGCTACACCTTC. It encodes CASSLSDAAGSYTF.

This clonotype was recorded many times. The CDR3 loop is CASSYNRGNEAFF. DNA for the CDR3: TGTGCCAGCAGCTACAACAGGGGGAATGAAGCTTTCTTT. The V gene is TRBV6-5, the J gene TRBJ1-1; 8 positions agree with TRBD1. The CDR3 totals 13 residues. J gave up 7 bases and V 6 bases, and 7 bases lay outside the gene matches. Germline CDR1 reads MNHEY; CDR2 reads SVGAGI.

This clonotype was detected only a few times. This chain joins TRBV5-4 and TRBJ1-1; D remains ambiguous. From germline, CDR1 is SGHNT and CDR2 YYREEE (reference sequence). V lost 1 base and J lost 4, with 14 bases in between. The CDR3 has 15 residues. The CDR3 loop is CASSLWASLGTEAFF. In nucleotides, the CDR3 is TGTGCCAGCAGCTTGTGGGCATCCCTTGGCACTGAAGCTTTCTTT.

The chain recombines TRBV6-5 with TRBJ2-1; TRBD2 agrees at 8 bases. V trimming: 3 bases; J trimming: 5 bases; junction bases outside the gene matches: 6. CDR3 length: 15 residues. The germline CDR1 and CDR2 sequences are MNHEY and SVGAGI. The CDR3 DNA sequence: TGTGCCAGCAGTTATATGCGGGGGGATAACAATGAGCAGTTCTTC. It translates to CASSYMRGDNNEQFF.

In its sample, this clonotype was seen many times. This sequence joins TRBV4-2 and TRBJ2-2, with TRBD2 identical over 9 bases. With 4 bases clipped from V and 5 bases from J, the junction kept 8 bases outside the gene matches. There are 16 residues in the CDR3. CDR1 and CDR2 (germline): LGHNA, YNFKEQ. As DNA, the CDR3 is TGTGCCAGCAGCCCCACCGCGGGGGGGCGAACCGGGGAGCTGTTTTTT. Its translation is CASSPTAGGRTGELFF.

The chain combines TRBV7-9 with TRBJ1-6; D call uncertain. The CDR3 covers 12 residues. The ends were cut back, 3 bases at V and 13 bases at J, with 10 bases in the middle. CDR1 and CDR2 (germline): SEHNR, FQNEAQ (reference sequence). CDR3: CASSFDAGPLHF. DNA of the CDR3: TGTGCCAGCAGCTTCGACGCCGGCCCCCTCCACTTT.

This clonotype showed up just a few times. The CDR3 nucleotides read TGCAGTGCTTCCTTTCCCCAGGGGGGGCCCTCCTACGAGCAGTACTTC. Its protein is CSASFPQGGPSYEQYF. The V and J genes are TRBV20-1 and TRBJ2-7; D assignment may be TRBD1 or TRBD2 (7 bases each). The CDR3 contains 16 residues. The V gene lost 5 bases and the J gene lost 0 bases, with 20 bases spanning the gap. CDR1 and CDR2 from the germline V gene are DFQATT and SNEGSKA (reference sequence).

This clonotype has more than one count but fewer than ten. This chain uses TRBV5-5 with TRBJ1-1; 12 nucleotides align to TRBD1. This CDR3 is 16 amino acids long. V was pared by 4 bases and J by 4 bases, with 8 bases of the junction left unmatched. Germline lookup yields CDR1 SGHKS and CDR2 YYEKEE (reference sequence). The CDR3 DNA follows: TGTGCCAGCAGCCAGGGACAGGGGGCAGAGGGCACTGAAGCTTTCTTT. This codes for CASSQGQGAEGTEAFF.